The present T cell receptor (beta chain) was sequenced within a study of neurological immune-mediated disorders. The unsorted libraries were made from 2 million PBMCs kept at -80 C. V was pared by 6 bases and J by 5 bases, with 6 bases of the junction left unmatched. The germline CDR1 and CDR2 sequences are ENHRY and SYGVKD. The CDR3 runs to 13 residues. MiXCR, applied by TCRdb to the 5' RACE reads, yields one record per CDR3 protein. The sample contains some 25,000 distinct CDR3 sequences, 6.5% to 8% of which appear only once. This clonotype was counted at least ten times. The sequence derives from a middle-aged woman in good health. This chain joins TRBV10-3 and TRBJ2-7, with TRBD1 identical over 8 bases. Sequencing was performed on PBMCs. The CDR3 sequence: CAIRMGQVHEQYF. The CDR3 nucleotides are TGTGCCATCAGGATGGGACAGGTCCACGAGCAGTACTTC.